A selection of T cell receptor beta chains follows, all from one sample in a study of OX40 agonist ivuxolimab in advanced cancers. Profiling relied on immunoSEQ multiplex PCR, and the TCRdb table lists in-frame clones only, not all of them. The sample contains over 65,000 clones, just under 95% of which appear only once. Sequencing used CD4+ or CD8+ T cells sorted from blood, obtained in a trial of the OX40 agonist ivuxolimab. These receptors were obtained from an adult with an advanced solid tumor such as melanoma, head and neck, liver or kidney cancer. CDR3s include the opening cysteine and the closing phenylalanine or tryptophan. The D gene is left open where the match is weak. A row's size may be missing; if present it is once, few, many or a size class.

>TRBD1|-|TRBV4-3|TRBJ1-2
CASSQDRAGTAYGYTF
TGCGCCAGCAGCCAAGATCGGGCCGGGACAGCTTATGGCTACACCTTC
>-|-|TRBV18|TRBJ2-5
CASSPIMSRETQYF
TGTGCCAGCTCACCCATAATGTCGAGAGAGACCCAGTACTTC
>-|once|TRBV18|TRBJ2-7
CASSPGGGHSYEQYF
TGTGCCAGCTCACCGGGGGGAGGACATTCCTACGAGCAGTACTTC
>-|-|TRBV7-9|TRBJ2-3
CASSLNRASTDTQYF
TGTGCCAGCAGCCTGAACAGGGCTAGCACAGATACGCAGTATTTT
>-|-|TRBV10-3|TRBJ2-7
CAIYPTEGGGPDEQYF
TGTGCCATATACCCGACGGAGGGGGGGGGCCCCGACGAGCAGTACTTC
>-|-|TRBV10-3|TRBJ2-7
CAISESKVPLDEQYF
TGTGCCATCAGTGAGTCGAAGGTTCCTTTGGACGAGCAGTACTTC
>TRBD2|once|TRBV5-4|TRBJ2-1
CASYSGGRSYNEQFF
TGTGCCAGTTATAGCGGGGGCCGCTCCTACAATGAGCAGTTCTTC
>TRBD2|-|TRBV14|TRBJ2-1
CASSQDELAVSYNEQFF
TGTGCCAGCAGCCAAGATGAACTAGCGGTATCCTACAATGAGCAGTTCTTC
>TRBD2|once|TRBV4-1|TRBJ2-5
CASSQDAGGQETQYF
TGCGCCAGCAGCCAAGATGCGGGGGGGCAAGAGACCCAGTACTTC
>TRBD1|-|TRBV27|TRBJ1-4
CASSIQGLHTGDEKLFF
TGTGCCAGCAGTATCCAGGGATTACACACAGGGGATGAAAAACTGTTTTTT
>-|-|TRBV5-1|TRBJ2-3
CASSQGFTDTQYF
TGCGCCAGCAGCCAGGGGTTCACAGATACGCAGTATTTT
>-|-|TRBV18|TRBJ2-5
CASSPLTGETQYF
TGTGCCAGCTCACCCCTTACGGGAGAGACCCAGTACTTC
>-|-|TRBV7-2|TRBJ2-7
CASSLAGAYEQYF
TGTGCCAGCAGCTTAGCGGGGGCCTACGAGCAGTACTTC
>-|-|TRBV4-2|TRBJ2-7
CASSQDSNREYYEQYF
TGTGCCAGCAGCCAAGATTCGAACAGGGAATACTACGAGCAGTACTTC
>-|-|TRBV5-1|TRBJ1-2
CASSETATANYGYTF
TGCGCCAGCAGCGAGACAGCGACAGCTAACTATGGCTACACCTTC
>-|-|TRBV28|TRBJ1-5
CAGGSPGSNQPQHF
TGTGCCGGCGGTAGCCCTGGGAGCAATCAGCCCCAGCATTTT
>-|-|TRBV27|TRBJ1-4
CASSSFRGPNGKLFF
TGTGCCAGCAGTTCGTTCAGGGGCCCCAATGGAAAACTGTTTTTT
>TRBD2|-|TRBV7-2|TRBJ2-3
CASSLTSGGTDTQYF
TGTGCCAGCAGCTTAACTAGCGGGGGCACAGATACGCAGTATTTT
>TRBD1|-|TRBV5-4|TRBJ1-6
CASSVATGGGGYNSPLHF
TGTGCCAGCAGCGTCGCGACAGGGGGCGGTGGCTATAATTCACCCCTCCACTTT
>TRBD1|-|TRBV5-1|TRBJ2-5
CASSFTIQGARGETQYF
TGCGCCAGCAGCTTCACTATCCAGGGGGCTAGGGGGGAGACCCAGTACTTC